The rows below give T cell receptor beta chains drawn from one sample of a study of blood T cell repertoires in COVID-19. Only in-frame clones appear in the TCRdb table, and some are missing; sequencing was by immunoSEQ multiplex PCR. The sample lists approximately 110,000 clones, approximately 90% occurring once. The source material was peripheral blood. The receptors shown here come from a woman in her forties or fifties with acute or convalescent COVID-19. Each CDR3 is given with its conserved first and last residue. Fields, in order: J gene, V gene, D gene, clone size, CDR3 protein, CDR3 DNA. The D gene is left open where the match is weak. Some rows have no size entry. The others give once, few or many, or a class for an expanded clone.

>TRBJ2-3|TRBV10-3|NA|NA
CAISEYGTSTDTQYF
TGTGCCATCAGTGAGTACGGGACAAGCACAGATACGCAGTATTTT
>TRBJ2-6|TRBV24-1|NA|NA
CATSDTRGGANVLTF
TGTGCCACCAGTGATACCCGCGGAGGGGCCAACGTCCTGACTTTC
>TRBJ2-4|TRBV10-2|NA|NA
CASTGWTTAKNIQYF
TGCGCCAGCACGGGTTGGACAACGGCCAAAAACATTCAGTACTTC
>TRBJ1-1|TRBV25-1|NA|NA
CASSSIGNTEAFF
TGTGCCAGCAGTTCGATCGGGAACACTGAAGCTTTCTTT
>TRBJ1-1|TRBV7-9|TRBD1|NA
CASSLGTVNTEAFF
TGTGCCAGCAGTTTAGGGACAGTGAACACTGAAGCTTTCTTT
>TRBJ2-1|TRBV13|NA|NA
CASSLTSGSEQFF
TGTGCCAGCAGCTTAACGTCGGGGAGTGAGCAGTTCTTC
>TRBJ1-5|TRBV19|TRBD1|once
CASSNSRTGRSNQPQHF
TGTGCCAGTAGTAACTCCCGGACAGGGAGGAGCAATCAGCCCCAGCATTTT
>TRBJ2-1|TRBV6-6|NA|NA
CASSYGGYRAGDEQFF
TGTGCCAGCAGTTACGGGGGTTACAGGGCAGGAGATGAGCAGTTCTTC
>TRBJ2-3|TRBV25-1|NA|few
CASSAWGPQYF
TGTGCCAGCAGTGCGTGGGGCCCGCAGTATTTT
>TRBJ2-7|TRBV27|NA|NA
CASSLRDEQYF
TGTGCCAGCAGTTTGAGGGACGAGCAGTACTTC
>TRBJ2-7|TRBV20-1|NA|NA
CSAPEGDEQYF
TGCAGTGCTCCAGAGGGGGACGAGCAGTACTTC
>TRBJ2-1|TRBV9|NA|NA
CASSVVEEDEQFF
TGTGCCAGCAGCGTAGTGGAAGAGGATGAGCAGTTCTTC
>TRBJ2-3|TRBV5-1|TRBD2|NA
CASSAGTSGLTDTQYF
TGCGCCAGCAGTGCCGGGACTAGCGGACTAACAGATACGCAGTATTTT
>TRBJ2-2|TRBV12-3/TRBV12-4|NA|NA
CASSFTVAGELFF
TGTGCCAGCAGTTTCACGGTCGCCGGGGAGCTGTTTTTT
>TRBJ1-3|TRBV21-1|NA|NA
CASSRRQGATTPRNTIYF
TGTGCCAGCAGCCGCCGACAGGGGGCGACGACCCCTCGAAACACCATATATTTT
>TRBJ2-1|TRBV5-1|NA|NA
CASSLPQASSYNEQFF
TGCGCCAGCAGCTTACCCCAGGCGAGCTCCTACAATGAGCAGTTCTTC
>TRBJ1-5|TRBV5-5|TRBD1|NA
CASSLETGATEHF
TGTGCCAGCAGCTTGGAGACAGGGGCAACCGAGCATTTT
>TRBJ1-5|TRBV2|NA|NA
CASSYRTIPGQPQHF
TGTGCCAGCAGCTACAGGACGATCCCGGGTCAGCCCCAGCATTTT
>TRBJ2-1|TRBV27|NA|NA
CASSPGAHSYNEQFF
TGTGCCAGCTCCCCGGGAGCGCACTCCTACAATGAGCAGTTCTTC
>TRBJ1-1|TRBV5-4|NA|NA
CASSLRGGTEAFF
TGTGCCAGCAGCTTGCGTGGGGGGACTGAAGCTTTCTTT
>TRBJ2-1|TRBV5-1|TRBD2|NA
CASSLAGTSGGPTYNEQFF
TGCGCCAGCAGCTTGGCCGGGACTAGCGGGGGGCCTACCTACAATGAGCAGTTCTTC
>TRBJ1-2|TRBV27|NA|NA
CASSQGLRYGYTF
TGTGCCAGCAGTCAGGGGCTTCGTTATGGCTACACCTTC
>TRBJ2-7|TRBV15|TRBD2|NA
CATSTRFSGTSVSSYEQYF
TGTGCCACCAGCACTCGATTTTCCGGGACTAGCGTAAGCTCCTACGAGCAGTACTTC
>TRBJ1-3|TRBV18|TRBD1|NA
CASSPWTGDSGNTIYF
TGTGCCAGCTCGCCCTGGACAGGTGACTCTGGAAACACCATATATTTT
>TRBJ1-1|TRBV6-5|TRBD1|once
CASSHRGQAFF
TGTGCCAGCAGTCACAGGGGGCAAGCTTTCTTT
>TRBJ2-5|TRBV30|NA|NA
CAWSRKGSGTQYF
TGTGCCTGGAGTCGTAAGGGGTCTGGGACCCAGTACTTC
>TRBJ1-5|TRBV19|TRBD1|once
CASNRDSGYSNQPQHF
TGTGCCAGTAACCGGGACAGTGGTTATAGCAATCAGCCCCAGCATTTT
>TRBJ1-2|TRBV27|NA|NA
CASSLFSGDGGYTF
TGTGCCAGCAGTTTATTTTCAGGGGATGGGGGCTACACCTTC
>TRBJ2-7|TRBV3-1/TRBV3-2|NA|NA
CASSLRGTSSYEQYF
TGTGCCAGCAGCTTACGCGGGACGTCCTCCTACGAGCAGTACTTC
>TRBJ1-4|TRBV4-1|NA|NA
CASSQEGQGGEKLFF
TGCGCCAGCAGCCAAGAAGGTCAGGGTGGCGAAAAACTGTTTTTT
>TRBJ2-4|TRBV7-8|TRBD1|once
CASSLGRDRADIQYF
TGTGCCAGCAGCTTAGGACGGGACAGGGCGGACATTCAGTACTTC
>TRBJ1-1|TRBV6-4|TRBD1|NA
CASSEEDRTEAFF
TGTGCCAGCAGTGAAGAGGACAGGACTGAAGCTTTCTTT
>TRBJ2-7|TRBV28|NA|NA
CASVTGGETYEQYF
TGTGCCAGCGTTACAGGGGGGGAGACCTACGAGCAGTACTTC
>TRBJ2-6|TRBV4-1|TRBD1|NA
CASRQGGANVLTF
TGCGCCAGCAGACAGGGGGGGGCCAACGTCCTGACTTTC
>TRBJ1-2|TRBV6-5|NA|NA
CASAPTGLSNYGYTF
TGTGCCAGCGCTCCCACGGGGTTATCTAACTATGGCTACACCTTC
>TRBJ1-2|TRBV7-9|TRBD1|NA
CASGDSEMVGYTF
TGTGCCAGCGGGGACAGCGAAATGGTGGGCTACACCTTC
>TRBJ2-4|TRBV28|TRBD1|NA
CASQTGYKNIQYF
TGTGCCAGTCAGACAGGGTACAAAAACATTCAGTACTTC
>TRBJ1-2|TRBV7-8|TRBD1|NA
CASSWGQTNYGYTF
TGTGCCAGCAGCTGGGGACAGACTAACTATGGCTACACCTTC
>TRBJ2-7|TRBV3-1/TRBV3-2|TRBD2|NA
CASSTGLAGGLGYEQYF
TGTGCCAGCAGCACGGGACTAGCGGGGGGGCTGGGCTACGAGCAGTACTTC
>TRBJ2-1|TRBV10-2|TRBD1|NA
CASSPGGNEQFF
TGCGCCAGCAGTCCAGGGGGCAATGAGCAGTTCTTC
>TRBJ2-2|TRBV7-8|TRBD2|once
CASSFSLAGLGPTGELFF
TGTGCCAGCAGCTTTTCACTAGCGGGATTAGGCCCCACCGGGGAGCTGTTTTTT
>TRBJ2-5|TRBV18|NA|NA
CASSPEGVGETQYF
TGTGCCAGCTCACCAGAGGGAGTAGGGGAGACCCAGTACTTC
>TRBJ2-3|TRBV30|TRBD2|NA
CAWKSSGGSSTQYF
TGTGCCTGGAAGAGTAGCGGGGGATCTTCTACGCAGTATTTT
>TRBJ2-3|TRBV5-1|TRBD2|NA
CASRATSTDTQYF
TGCGCCAGCCGGGCGACTAGCACGGATACGCAGTATTTT
>TRBJ2-1|TRBV5-1|TRBD1|NA
CASSLGDSYNEQFF
TGCGCCAGCAGCTTGGGGGACAGCTACAATGAGCAGTTCTTC
>TRBJ2-7|TRBV5-1|TRBD1|once
CASRITGTGYEQYF
TGCGCCAGCCGAATCACCGGGACAGGGTACGAGCAGTACTTC
>TRBJ2-7|TRBV7-7|TRBD1|NA
CASMRTGFSLSYEQYF
TGTGCTAGTATGAGGACAGGGTTTTCACTCTCCTACGAGCAGTACTTC
>TRBJ2-7|TRBV30|NA|NA
CAWSVQRVAPYEQYF
TGTGCCTGGAGTGTACAGAGGGTGGCCCCCTACGAGCAGTACTTC
>TRBJ1-1|TRBV5-1|NA|NA
CASSLERGEAFF
TGCGCCAGCAGCTTGGAACGGGGTGAAGCTTTCTTT
>TRBJ2-7|TRBV2|NA|NA
CASSPRLTLGDEQYF
TGTGCCAGCAGTCCCCGACTAACCCTCGGGGACGAGCAGTACTTC
>TRBJ1-2|TRBV28|NA|NA
CASSRTYGYTF
TGTGCCAGCAGTAGGACATATGGCTACACCTTC
>TRBJ1-5|TRBV25-1|NA|once
CASSESEGHNNQPQHF
TGTGCCAGCAGTGAATCCGAGGGACACAACAATCAGCCCCAGCATTTT
>TRBJ1-4|TRBV23-1|NA|NA
CASIPSKGGRWEKLFF
TGCGCCAGCATCCCGTCCAAGGGGGGGCGGTGGGAAAAACTGTTTTTT
>TRBJ1-5|TRBV19|NA|NA
CASSIKGRGGSQPQHF
TGTGCCAGTAGTATAAAAGGGCGGGGGGGCAGTCAGCCCCAGCATTTT
>TRBJ2-1|TRBV5-6|TRBD1|NA
CASQDRGTYNEQFF
TGTGCCAGCCAGGACAGGGGGACCTACAATGAGCAGTTCTTC